Ten or more counts support the clone carrying this T cell receptor (beta chain). V lost 8 bases, J lost 2 bases, and 10 bases lay in between. This CDR3 region has 13 residues. Germline V gives CDR1 SGHDN, CDR2 FVKESK. As to time point: sample taken at primary tumor resection. Whole RNA, isolated from tumor, nontumor lung or frozen PBMC, was sequenced without prior sorting. TCRdb analysed the 5' RACE reads with MiXCR anew, one entry per CDR3 protein. The profile shows 25,000 to 35,000 distinct CDR3 sequences, around 9.2% of them singletons. This record belongs to a study of spatial heterogeneity in lung cancer.

This receptor was obtained from a female donor with early-stage non-small cell lung cancer. The starting material was PBMCs, obtained at surgery. The chain recombines TRBV14 with TRBJ1-5; D ambiguous. In nucleotides, the CDR3 is TGTGCCAGCGCGGAGCAAGGCAATCAGCCCCAGCATTTT. Its protein product is CASAEQGNQPQHF. Full variable domain (remainder filled in from reference TRBV14 and TRBJ1-5): EAGVTQFPSHSVIEKGQTVTLRCDPISGHDNLYWYRRVMGKEIKFLLHFVKESKQDESGMPNNRFLAERTGGTYSTLKVQPAELEDSGVYFCASAEQGNQPQHFGDGTRLSIL.